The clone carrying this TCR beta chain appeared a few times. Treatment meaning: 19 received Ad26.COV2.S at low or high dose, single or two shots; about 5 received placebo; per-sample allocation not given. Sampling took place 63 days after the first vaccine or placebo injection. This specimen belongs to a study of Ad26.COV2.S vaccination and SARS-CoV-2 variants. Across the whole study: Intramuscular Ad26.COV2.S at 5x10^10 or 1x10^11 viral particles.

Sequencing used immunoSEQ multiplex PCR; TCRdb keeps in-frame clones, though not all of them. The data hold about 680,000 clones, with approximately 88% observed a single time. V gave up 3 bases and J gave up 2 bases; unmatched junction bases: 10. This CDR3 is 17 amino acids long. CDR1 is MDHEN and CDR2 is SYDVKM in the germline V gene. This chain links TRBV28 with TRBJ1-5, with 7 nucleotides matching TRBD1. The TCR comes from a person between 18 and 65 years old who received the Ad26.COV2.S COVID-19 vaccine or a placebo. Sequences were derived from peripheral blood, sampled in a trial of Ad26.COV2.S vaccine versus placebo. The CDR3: CASSFGTTGVGNQPQHF. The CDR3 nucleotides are TGTGCCAGCAGTTTTGGTACAACAGGGGTAGGCAATCAGCCCCAGCATTTT. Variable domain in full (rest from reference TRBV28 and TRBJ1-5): DVKVTQSSRYLVKRTGEKVFLECVQDMDHENMFWYRQDPGLGLRLIYFSYDVKMKEKGDIPEGYSVSREKKERFSLILESASTNQTSMYLCASSFGTTGVGNQPQHFGDGTRLSIL.